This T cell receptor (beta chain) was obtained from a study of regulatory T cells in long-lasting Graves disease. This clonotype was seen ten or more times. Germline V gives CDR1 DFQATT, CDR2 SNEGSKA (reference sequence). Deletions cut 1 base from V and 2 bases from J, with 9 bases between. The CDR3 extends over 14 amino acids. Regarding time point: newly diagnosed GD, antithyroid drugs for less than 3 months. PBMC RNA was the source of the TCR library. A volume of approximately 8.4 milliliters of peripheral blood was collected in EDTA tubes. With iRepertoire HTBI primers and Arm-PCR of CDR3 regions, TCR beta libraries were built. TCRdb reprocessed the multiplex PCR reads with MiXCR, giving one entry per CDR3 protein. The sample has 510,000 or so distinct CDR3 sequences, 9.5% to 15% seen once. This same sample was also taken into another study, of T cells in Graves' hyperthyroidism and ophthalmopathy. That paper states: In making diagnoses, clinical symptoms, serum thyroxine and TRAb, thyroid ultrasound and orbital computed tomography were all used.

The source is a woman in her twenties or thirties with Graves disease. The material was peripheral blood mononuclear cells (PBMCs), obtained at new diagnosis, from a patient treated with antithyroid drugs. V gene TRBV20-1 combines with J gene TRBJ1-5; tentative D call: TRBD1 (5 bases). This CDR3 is CSARVPGRNQPQHF. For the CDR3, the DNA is TGCAGTGCTAGAGTGCCGGGGCGCAATCAGCCCCAGCATTTT.